This TCR beta chain was identified during a study of T-cell reconstitution after alpha-beta-depleted transplantation in children. The TCRbeta library was prepared with unique molecular identifiers. TCRdb used MiXCR to reprocess the PCR reads, holding one entry per CDR3 protein. Of approximately 340,000 distinct CDR3 sequences in the sample, about a tenth were seen once. This CDR3 is 15 amino acids long. V lost 5 bases, J lost 0 bases, and 11 bases lay in between. The input for sequencing was PBMCs from the stem cell graft donor, taken from the stem cell graft. J is TRBJ1-3 and V is TRBV12-3 or TRBV12-4; tentative D call: TRBD1 (5 bases). The receptor was isolated from a human donor who donated a stem cell graft to a child with acute lymphoblastic leukemia. The CDR3 DNA follows: TGTGCCAGCAGTGGGGCTGAGAGCTCTGGAAACACCATATATTTT. This encodes CASSGAESSGNTIYF.